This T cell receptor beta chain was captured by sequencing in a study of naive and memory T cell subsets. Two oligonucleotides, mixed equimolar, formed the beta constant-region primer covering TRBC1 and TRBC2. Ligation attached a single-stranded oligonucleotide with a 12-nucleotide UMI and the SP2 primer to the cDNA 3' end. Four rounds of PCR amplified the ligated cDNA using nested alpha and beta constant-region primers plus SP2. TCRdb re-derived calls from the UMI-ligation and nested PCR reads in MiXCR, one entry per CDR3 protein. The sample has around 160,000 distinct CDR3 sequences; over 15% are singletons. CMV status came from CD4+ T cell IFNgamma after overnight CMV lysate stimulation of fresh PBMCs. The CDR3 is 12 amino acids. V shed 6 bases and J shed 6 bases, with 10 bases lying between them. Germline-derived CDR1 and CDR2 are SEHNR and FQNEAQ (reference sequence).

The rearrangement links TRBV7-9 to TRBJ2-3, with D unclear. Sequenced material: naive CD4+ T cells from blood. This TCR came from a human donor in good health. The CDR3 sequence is CASRRFDDTQYF. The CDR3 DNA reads TGTGCCAGCAGGAGGTTCGATGATACGCAGTATTTT.